Given below is one TCR beta chain in context. This receptor's antigen is unknown. No quality values exist for individual bases; no much larger clone is one base distant. V lost 5 bases and J lost 1 base, and the count of bases not matched to a germline gene is 0. From the cysteine up to the phenylalanine, the CDR3 has a length of 13 residues. Only the CDR3 part of the read is kept: 39 bases, read in frame from the first base. The germline V gene yields MNHEY for CDR1 and SVGAGI for CDR2. These data originate in a study of cytomegalovirus exposure and HLA in healthy donors (dated by TCRdb to 2017 to 2019). Regarding the research as a whole: According to a later analysis, the roughly 120 validation repertoires were produced on the same platform as the 600 to 850 repertoires of the first cohort. The aim of the study was to test whether cataloging public T cell receptors could identify signatures of past pathogen exposure. Besides the first cohort of under 700 subjects, a separate validation cohort made up of over a hundred different subjects was used. To predict cytomegalovirus infection status, the study brought together high-throughput TCR immunosequencing, statistical association of individual TCRs with disease status, and machine learning.

The donors were included in the validation cohort of 90 to 150 subjects, a group kept apart from the roughly 700-subject first cohort. Library generation was performed with the immunoSEQ multiplex PCR assay. For the original study's pipeline: A statistical classification framework was developed to diagnose cytomegalovirus status using the catalog of TCR beta chain sequences. TCRdb took over this immuneACCESS table, retaining in-frame rearrangements with V and J assigned. Such tables are incomplete; in checked studies, under half of the missing clones stem from an unresolved V gene, and the remainder is unexplained. That table supplies the V and J calls and clone size; D and trimming were determined from the DNA. The sample table holds about 150,000 clones, of which less than 90% were seen once. The top ten clonotypes cover about 22% of the sample. Overall study results and their limits: Subsequent analysis determined that TCRs grouped into clusters in the first cohort also showed a tendency toward co-occurrence across the roughly 120 validation repertoires, and roughly 94% of cluster scores exceeded 0. Most TCR sequences were seen in very few donors, while some public TCRs were found in many individuals. All 120 or so repertoires were used to score co-occurrence in the validation cohort in a later analysis, because that analysis had no HLA typing for the cohort. Cytomegalovirus status was reported to be diagnosed by the classifier with high specificity and sensitivity in both the original and validation cohorts. A few of the identified cytomegalovirus-associated TCR beta chains were confirmed in vitro to be specific for cytomegalovirus antigens. A total of 164 TCR beta chains were listed by the study as associated with cytomegalovirus. According to the authors, the approach could potentially be generalized to other disease states and immunological phenotypes.

This TCR was recovered from a man aged 18 to 29 in good health and CMV-seropositive. The chain employs TRBV6-5 and TRBJ1-1; 8 junctional bases match TRBD1. The specimen sequenced was PBMCs. The sequenced DNA: TGTGCCAGCAGTGACAGGGGGAACACTGAAGCTTTCTTT. Its amino acids are CASSDRGNTEAFF.